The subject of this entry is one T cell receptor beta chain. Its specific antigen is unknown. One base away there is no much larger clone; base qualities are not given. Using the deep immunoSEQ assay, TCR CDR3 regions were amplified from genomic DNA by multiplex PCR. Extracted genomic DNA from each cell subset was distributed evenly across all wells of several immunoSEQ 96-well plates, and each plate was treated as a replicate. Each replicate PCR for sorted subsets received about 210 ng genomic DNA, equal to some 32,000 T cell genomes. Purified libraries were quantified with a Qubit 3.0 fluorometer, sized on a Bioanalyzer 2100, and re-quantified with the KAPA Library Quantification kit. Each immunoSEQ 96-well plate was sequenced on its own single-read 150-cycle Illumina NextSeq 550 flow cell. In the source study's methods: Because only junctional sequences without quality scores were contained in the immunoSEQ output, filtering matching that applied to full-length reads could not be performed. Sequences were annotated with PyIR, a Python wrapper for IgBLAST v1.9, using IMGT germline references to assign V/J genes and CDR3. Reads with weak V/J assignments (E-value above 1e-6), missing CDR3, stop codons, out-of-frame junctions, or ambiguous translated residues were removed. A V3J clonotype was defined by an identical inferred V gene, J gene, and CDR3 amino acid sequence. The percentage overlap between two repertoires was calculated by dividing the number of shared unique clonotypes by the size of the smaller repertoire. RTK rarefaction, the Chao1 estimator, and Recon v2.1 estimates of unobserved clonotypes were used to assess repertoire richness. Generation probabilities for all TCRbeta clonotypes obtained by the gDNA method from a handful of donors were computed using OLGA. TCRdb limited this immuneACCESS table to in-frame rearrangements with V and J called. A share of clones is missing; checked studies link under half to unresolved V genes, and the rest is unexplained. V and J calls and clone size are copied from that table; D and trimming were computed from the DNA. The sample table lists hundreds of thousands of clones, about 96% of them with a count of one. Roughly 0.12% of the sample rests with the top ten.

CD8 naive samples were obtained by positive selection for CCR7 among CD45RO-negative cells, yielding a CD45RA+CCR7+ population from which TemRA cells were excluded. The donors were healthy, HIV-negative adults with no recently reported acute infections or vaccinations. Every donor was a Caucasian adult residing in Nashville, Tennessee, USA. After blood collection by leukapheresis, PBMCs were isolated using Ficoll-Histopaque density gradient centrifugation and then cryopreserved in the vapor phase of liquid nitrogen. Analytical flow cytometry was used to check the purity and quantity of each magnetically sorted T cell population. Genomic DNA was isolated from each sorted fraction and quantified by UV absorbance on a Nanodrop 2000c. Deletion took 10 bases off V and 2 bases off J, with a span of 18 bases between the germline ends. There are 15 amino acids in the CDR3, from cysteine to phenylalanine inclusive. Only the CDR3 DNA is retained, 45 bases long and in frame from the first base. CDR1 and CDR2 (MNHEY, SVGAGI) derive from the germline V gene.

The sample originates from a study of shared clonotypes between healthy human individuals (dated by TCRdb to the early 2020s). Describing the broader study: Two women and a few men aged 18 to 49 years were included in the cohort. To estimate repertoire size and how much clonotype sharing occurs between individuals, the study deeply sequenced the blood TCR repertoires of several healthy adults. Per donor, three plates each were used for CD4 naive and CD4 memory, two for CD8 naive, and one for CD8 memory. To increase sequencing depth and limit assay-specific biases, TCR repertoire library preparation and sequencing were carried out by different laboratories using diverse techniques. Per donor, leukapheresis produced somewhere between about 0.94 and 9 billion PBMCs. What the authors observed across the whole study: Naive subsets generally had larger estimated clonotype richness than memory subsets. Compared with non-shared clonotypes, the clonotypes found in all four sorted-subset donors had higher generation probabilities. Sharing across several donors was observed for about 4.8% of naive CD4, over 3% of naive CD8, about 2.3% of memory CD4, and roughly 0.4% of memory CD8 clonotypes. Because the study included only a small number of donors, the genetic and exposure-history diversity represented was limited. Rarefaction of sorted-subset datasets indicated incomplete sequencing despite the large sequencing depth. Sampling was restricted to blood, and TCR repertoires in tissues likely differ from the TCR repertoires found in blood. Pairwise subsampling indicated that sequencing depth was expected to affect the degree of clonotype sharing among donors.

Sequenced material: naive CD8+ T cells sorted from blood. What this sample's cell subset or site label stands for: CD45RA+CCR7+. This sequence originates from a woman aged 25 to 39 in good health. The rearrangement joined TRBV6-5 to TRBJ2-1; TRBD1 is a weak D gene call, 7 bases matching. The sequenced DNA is TGTGCCACCAAAGACGACAGGGAGGCCTACAATGAGCAGTTCTTC. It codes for CATKDDREAYNEQFF.